The clone carrying this TCR beta chain appeared many times. Its antigen remains unknown. The data were taken from a study of T cells in Graves' hyperthyroidism and ophthalmopathy. Whole-study results and caveats: The authors' 13 V-J model separated ophthalmopathy from stable hyperthyroidism. Blood shared most expanded thyroid clonotypes above 0.001.

What was amplified from RNA transcripts were TCR beta CDR3 regions. HTBI primers were used for first-round RT-PCR of the TCR CDR3. TCRdb re-analysed the multiplex PCR reads in MiXCR, keeping a single row per CDR3 protein. The data contain about 720,000 distinct CDR3 sequences, approximately 18% of them singletons. V lost 5 bases and J lost 5, with 13 bases in between. From germline, CDR1 is SGHAT and CDR2 FQNNGV. CDR3 length: 14 amino acids. Progressors' blood was drawn at hyperthyroidism diagnosis, before ophthalmopathy symptoms. The gene calls are TRBV11-2 and TRBJ2-1; D may be TRBD2 (6 bases). Sequencing input: blood. The TCR comes from a woman between 50 and 59 years old with Graves' hyperthyroidism that later progressed to Graves' ophthalmopathy. The CDR3, as DNA: TGTGCCAGCAGCCCCTCTAGCGTAAACAATGAGCAGTTCTTC. This encodes CASSPSSVNNEQFF.